This is a list of T cell receptor beta chains from one sample in a study of T cell repertoires in cytomegalovirus infection. TCRdb used MiXCR to reprocess the reads, holding one entry per CDR3 protein. This table has a few hundred thousand distinct CDR3 sequences, 18% appearing once. Sequenced: PBMCs. The source is a human donor in good health (CMV status not recorded). Some clones in this sample may be carry-over from other donors' samples. Both conserved end residues are part of each CDR3. Each record gives: D gene, V gene, clone size, J gene, CDR3 protein, CDR3 DNA. The D gene is left open where the match is weak. Size tells how often a clone was seen (once, few, many) or the class of an expanded clone, and some rows leave it out.

TRBD2	TRBV10-2	NA	TRBJ2-7	CASMPLAGGSYEQYF	TGCGCCAGCATGCCTCTAGCGGGGGGATCCTACGAGCAGTACTTC
NA	TRBV7-2	NA	TRBJ1-2	CASTPRQGPDGYTF	TGTGCCAGCACCCCCCGGCAGGGCCCGGATGGCTACACCTTC
TRBD1	TRBV7-2	NA	TRBJ2-4	CASSWDSSDIQYF	TGTGCCAGCAGCTGGGACAGTAGCGACATTCAGTACTTC
NA	TRBV11-3	few	TRBJ2-1	CASSGNRGGGEQFF	TGTGCCTCCTCGGGGAACAGGGGGGGAGGGGAGCAGTTCTTC
NA	TRBV7-2	many	TRBJ2-7	CASSLALRTSSYEQYF	TGTGCCAGCAGCTTAGCGCTAAGGACGAGCTCCTACGAGCAGTACTTC
TRBD1	TRBV5-1	NA	TRBJ1-4	CASSFEGTVDEKLFF	TGCGCCAGCAGCTTTGAGGGGACAGTTGATGAAAAACTGTTTTTT
NA	TRBV6-2/TRBV6-3	many	TRBJ2-3	CATTSRTTSTDTQYF	TGTGCCACCACCTCGAGGACAACTAGCACAGATACGCAGTATTTT
TRBD2	TRBV12-3/TRBV12-4	NA	TRBJ2-3	CTSGGGDTQYF	TGTACTAGCGGGGGAGGGGATACGCAGTATTTT
NA	TRBV7-2	many	TRBJ1-2	CASSLGPGYGYTF	TGTGCCAGCAGCTTAGGGCCAGGGTATGGCTACACCTTC
TRBD1	TRBV7-2	many	TRBJ2-7	CASRPTDRGTYEQYF	TGTGCCAGCAGACCGACCGACAGGGGCACCTACGAGCAGTACTTC
TRBD1	TRBV12-3/TRBV12-4	NA	TRBJ1-1	CPSSSRQGRNTEAFF	TGTCCCAGCAGTTCCCGACAGGGGAGGAACACTGAAGCTTTCTTT
NA	TRBV20-1	few	TRBJ1-3	CSASLVPNTIYF	TGCAGTGCTAGTCTAGTTCCGAACACCATATATTTT
NA	TRBV7-9	few	TRBJ2-7	CASSLDGRAYEQYF	TGTGCCAGCAGCTTAGATGGCAGGGCCTACGAGCAGTACTTC
NA	TRBV7-4	few	TRBJ2-3	CASSLEGGMGTQYF	TGTGCCAGCAGCTTAGAGGGAGGTATGGGTACGCAGTATTTT
NA	TRBV20-1	many	TRBJ1-1	CSAARDTNTEAFF	TGCAGTGCGGCCCGGGACACCAACACTGAAGCTTTCTTT
NA	TRBV30	NA	TRBJ1-2	CAWRAGFFYGYTF	TGTGCCTGGAGAGCAGGGTTTTTCTATGGCTACACCTTC
NA	TRBV7-2	many	TRBJ2-1	CASSFTLNREQFF	TGTGCCAGCAGCTTTACCCTGAACCGTGAGCAGTTCTTC
TRBD1	TRBV7-9	NA	TRBJ2-5	CASSFLLTSGTEKETRYF	TGTGCCAGCAGCTTCCTTTTGACCTCCGGGACAGAAAAAGAGACCCGGTACTTC
NA	TRBV20-1	few	TRBJ1-6	CSAGAGNSPLHF	TGCAGTGCCGGGGCGGGTAATTCACCCCTCCACTTT
NA	TRBV4-3	many	TRBJ1-2	CASSQADNYGYTF	TGCGCCAGCAGCCAGGCCGATAACTATGGCTACACCTTC
NA	TRBV4-1	few	TRBJ1-2	CASSQPMGANYGYTF	TGCGCCAGCAGCCAACCAATGGGGGCTAACTATGGCTACACCTTC
NA	TRBV6-2/TRBV6-3	many	TRBJ1-1	CASSYSRAEAFF	TGTGCCAGCAGTTACTCCAGGGCTGAAGCTTTCTTT
TRBD2	TRBV5-5	NA	TRBJ2-7	CASSRGLAGNYEQYF	TGTGCCAGCAGCCGCGGACTAGCGGGCAATTACGAGCAGTACTTC
TRBD1	TRBV7-8	many	TRBJ1-1	CASSPTGEGAFF	TGTGCCAGCAGTCCGACAGGGGAAGGAGCTTTCTTT
TRBD1	TRBV19	few	TRBJ1-6	CASSPQGARSPLHF	TGTGCCAGTAGCCCACAGGGGGCAAGGTCACCCCTCCACTTT
NA	TRBV11-3	few	TRBJ2-4	CASSLGFGPGIQYF	TGTGCCAGCAGCTTAGGGTTTGGGCCGGGCATTCAGTACTTC
NA	TRBV2	few	TRBJ2-7	CASSGERWAVSEQYF	TGTGCCAGCAGCGGGGAGCGGTGGGCAGTGAGTGAGCAGTACTTC
NA	TRBV27	few	TRBJ2-4	CASSSPRKNIQYF	TGTGCCAGCAGTTCCCCGCGGAAAAACATTCAGTACTTC
NA	TRBV27	NA	TRBJ1-1	CASSPGDDTEAFF	TGTGCCAGCAGCCCCGGTGATGACACTGAAGCTTTCTTT
NA	TRBV7-2	NA	TRBJ2-1	CASSLMRGDNEQFF	TGTGCCAGCAGCTTAATGAGGGGGGACAATGAGCAGTTCTTC
NA	TRBV10-3	NA	TRBJ1-1	CAISGSLVPEAFF	TGTGCCATCAGTGGGAGCTTGGTCCCTGAAGCTTTCTTT
TRBD2	TRBV9	few	TRBJ2-1	CASSALAGDNNEQFF	TGTGCCAGCAGCGCACTAGCGGGGGATAACAATGAGCAGTTCTTC
TRBD1	TRBV7-2	many	TRBJ1-2	CASSPLGQLYGYTF	TGTGCCAGCAGCCCGCTGGGACAGCTCTATGGCTACACCTTC
TRBD1	TRBV5-1	few	TRBJ2-5	CASSLAGQGAGETQYF	TGCGCCAGCAGCTTGGCCGGGCAGGGGGCTGGGGAGACCCAGTACTTC
NA	TRBV7-2	many	TRBJ1-2	CASSLDSGSLDGYTF	TGTGCCAGCAGCTTAGATTCGGGCAGCTTAGATGGCTACACCTTC
NA	TRBV7-9	NA	TRBJ2-4	CASSLIGGAKNIQYF	TGTGCCAGCAGCTTAATCGGAGGGGCCAAAAACATTCAGTACTTC
NA	TRBV4-2	NA	TRBJ2-5	CASSHAGTQETQYF	TGTGCCAGCAGCCATGCCGGGACTCAAGAGACCCAGTACTTC
NA	TRBV7-6	many	TRBJ1-1	CASSSQLNTEAFF	TGTGCCAGCAGCTCGCAGCTGAACACTGAAGCTTTCTTT
NA	TRBV29-1	NA	TRBJ1-5	CSVVWGANQPQHF	TGCAGCGTTGTTTGGGGGGCGAATCAGCCCCAGCATTTT
NA	TRBV7-9	many	TRBJ1-1	CASSLAEGQREAFF	TGTGCCAGCAGCTTAGCGGAAGGACAGCGTGAAGCTTTCTTT
NA	TRBV7-9	NA	TRBJ1-2	CASSPLPESNGYTF	TGTGCCAGCAGCCCCCTCCCTGAGTCTAATGGCTACACCTTC
NA	TRBV7-2	many	TRBJ1-2	CASSLAGEGGYTF	TGTGCCAGCAGCTTAGCCGGGGAGGGTGGCTACACCTTC
TRBD1	TRBV5-4	few	TRBJ1-1	CASSSGTGPYSGTEAFF	TGTGCCAGCAGCTCCGGGACAGGGCCCTACTCTGGCACTGAAGCTTTCTTT
NA	TRBV20-1	NA	TRBJ2-5	CSATGAEETQYF	TGCAGTGCTACGGGAGCGGAAGAGACCCAGTACTTC
NA	TRBV7-2	many	TRBJ1-5	CASSLVGGPQPQHF	TGTGCCAGCAGCTTAGTGGGGGGGCCCCAGCCCCAGCATTTT
TRBD1	TRBV2	few	TRBJ1-2	CASEGRDSYGYTF	TGTGCCAGCGAGGGAAGGGACAGCTATGGCTACACCTTC
NA	TRBV11-2	few	TRBJ2-1	CASSPVRGRSYNEQFF	TGTGCCAGCAGCCCGGTGAGAGGCCGCTCCTACAATGAGCAGTTCTTC
NA	TRBV12-3/TRBV12-4	few	TRBJ1-2	CASSYSGGGYGYTF	TGTGCCAGCAGCTACTCGGGGGGCGGCTATGGCTACACCTTC
TRBD1	TRBV29-1	NA	TRBJ1-1	CSARTTGGIEAFF	TGCAGCGCACGTACCACAGGGGGCATTGAAGCTTTCTTT
TRBD2	TRBV6-5	many	TRBJ2-3	CASSLSTGTSGITDTQYF	TGTGCCAGCAGCCTTTCAACCGGGACTAGCGGGATCACAGATACGCAGTATTTT
NA	TRBV15	few	TRBJ1-2	CATSRDLGSYGYTF	TGTGCCACCAGCAGAGATCTGGGGTCCTATGGCTACACCTTC
NA	TRBV2	once	TRBJ1-3	CASTRQTSGNTIYF	TGTGCCAGCACCCGACAGACCTCTGGAAACACCATATATTTT
TRBD2	TRBV7-9	many	TRBJ2-7	CASSLVRLAGDLGFYEQYF	TGTGCCAGCAGCTTAGTTCGACTAGCGGGGGACCTGGGCTTCTACGAGCAGTACTTC
NA	TRBV20-1	few	TRBJ2-1	CSASQTLVRNEQFF	TGCAGTGCCAGCCAGACTCTAGTCCGCAATGAGCAGTTCTTC
NA	TRBV28	many	TRBJ2-7	CASSRLPVSSYEQYF	TGTGCCAGCAGTCGCCTTCCGGTGAGCTCCTACGAGCAGTACTTC
TRBD2	TRBV11-2	NA	TRBJ2-7	CASSPGRLASSYEQYF	TGTGCCAGCAGCCCTGGGAGACTAGCGTCCTCCTACGAGCAGTACTTC
NA	TRBV7-2	few	TRBJ2-5	CASSPGGQGGRETQYF	TGTGCCAGCAGCCCCGGAGGGCAGGGTGGTCGAGAGACCCAGTACTTC
NA	TRBV20-1	few	TRBJ1-6	CSARRGGGNSPLHF	TGCAGTGCTAGACGTGGCGGGGGCAATTCACCCCTCCACTTT
TRBD1	TRBV19	few	TRBJ2-2	CASSMQEDRGRGRNTGELFF	TGTGCCAGTAGTATGCAGGAGGACAGGGGGCGCGGTAGGAACACCGGGGAGCTGTTTTTT
TRBD1	TRBV7-9	NA	TRBJ1-3	CASSSRDRGKGPGNTIYF	TGTGCCAGCAGCTCCCGGGACAGGGGTAAAGGACCCGGAAACACCATATATTTT